The 29 T cell receptor beta chains listed next were all sequenced from one sample in a study of OX40 agonist ivuxolimab in advanced cancers. This table comes from immunoSEQ multiplex PCR, and its TCRdb copy is limited to in-frame clones, with some not included. The data contain about 82,000 clones, 75% to 90% of them singletons. Specimen: CD4+ or CD8+ T cells sorted from blood, collected in a trial of the OX40 agonist ivuxolimab. All receptors come from an adult with an advanced solid tumor such as melanoma, head and neck, liver or kidney cancer.

This clone has a handful of counts. The V gene is TRBV7-8, the J gene TRBJ2-1; D not resolved. CDR1 and CDR2 (germline): SGHVS, FQNEAQ. The CDR3 contains 13 residues. Trimming took off 6 bases at V and 6 bases at J, with 12 bases between the two ends. The CDR3 nucleotides read TGTGCCAGCAGTACCCGAGTTTTCAATGAGCAGTTCTTC. Translated, it gives CASSTRVFNEQFF. Supplemented by reference TRBV7-8 and TRBJ2-1, the full variable domain reads GAGVSQSPRYKVAKRGQDVALRCDPISGHVSLFWYQQALGQGPEFLTYFQNEAQLDKSGLPSDRFFAERPEGSVSTLKIQRTQQEDSAVYLCASSTRVFNEQFFGPGTRLTVL.

CDR3 DNA: TGTGCCAGCAGTTTATGGGGAGGGCAGGGCACTGAAGCTTTCTTT. Its protein product is CASSLWGGQGTEAFF. V is TRBV27 and J is TRBJ1-1; possible D gene TRBD1, 5 bases. The CDR3 has 15 residues. V shed 1 base and J shed 4 bases, with 13 bases lying between them. The germline gives CDR1 MNHEY, CDR2 SMNVEV (reference sequence).

This chain joins TRBV19 and TRBJ1-6, with D unclear. The ends were cut back, 5 bases at V and 7 bases at J, with 12 bases in the middle. CDR1 is LNHDA, CDR2 SQIVND, per germline (reference sequence). The CDR3 contains 14 residues. The CDR3 DNA reads TGTGCCAGTAGTTTCCGCCAGGAAAATTCACCCCTCCACTTT. It yields the protein CASSFRQENSPLHF.

The chain employs TRBV5-6 and TRBJ2-7; D is perhaps TRBD1 or TRBD2 (5 bases each). The CDR3 spans 13 residues. V lost 6 bases, J lost 5 bases, and 15 bases lay in between. Per germline, CDR1 SGHDT and CDR2 YYEEEE. The CDR3 is CASTPQGVDEQYV. CDR3 in DNA: TGTGCCAGCACTCCTCAGGGAGTTGACGAGCAGTACGTC.

This clone was detected once. The rearrangement uses TRBV5-1 and TRBJ1-1; D uncertain. Germline V gene sequence: CDR1 SGHRS, CDR2 YFSETQ. The CDR3 runs to 13 residues. Trimming took 4 bases from V and 0 from J, leaving 7 bases between them. The DNA of the CDR3 is TGCGCCAGCAGCCTAGGTATGAACACTGAAGCTTTCTTT. This codes for CASSLGMNTEAFF.

In its sample, this clone was seen a few times. The rearrangement joins TRBV10-3 to TRBJ1-2; no firm D call. The CDR3 totals 15 residues. The V and J ends lost 0 bases and 2 bases respectively, with 10 bases between them. CDR1 and CDR2 from the germline V gene are ENHRY and SYGVKD. The CDR3 DNA sequence: TGTGCCATCAGTGAGTCGGGCAGGAACAACTATGGCTACACCTTC. Amino acid sequence: CAISESGRNNYGYTF.

This clone is a singleton in its sample. The V gene is TRBV18, the J gene TRBJ1-1, with 8 bases lining up with TRBD1. Germline values: CDR1 KGHSH, CDR2 LQKENI. This CDR3 has 14 amino acids. V was clipped by 3 bases and J by 6 bases; unmatched bases: 6. The CDR3 DNA reads TGTGCCAGCTCACCCGGACAGGGTTCGGCTGAAGCTTTCTTT. It is translated as CASSPGQGSAEAFF.

This chain joins TRBV4-3 and TRBJ2-2; 11 nucleotides align to TRBD1. The germline CDR1 and CDR2 sequences are LGHNA and YSLEER. This CDR3 region has 18 residues. With V trimmed by 6 bases and J by 3 bases, 12 bases remained unmatched. CDR3 residues: CASRSSPGQGGDTGELFF. CDR3 in DNA: TGCGCCAGCAGGTCCTCACCGGGACAGGGGGGGGACACCGGGGAGCTGTTTTTT.

The V and J genes are TRBV7-9 and TRBJ2-3; 8 nucleotides agree with TRBD2. The CDR3 totals 17 residues. With V trimmed by 3 bases and J by 0 bases, 8 bases remained unmatched. CDR1 is SEHNR and CDR2 is FQNEAQ in the germline V gene (reference sequence). CDR3 bases: TGTGCCAGCAGCTTGGTAGCGGGGTCGACTAGCACAGATACGCAGTATTTT. It codes for CASSLVAGSTSTDTQYF.

The chain employs TRBV21-1 and TRBJ2-7; the DNA was not used to check the table's D call, TRBD1. TRBV21-1 is recorded as a pseudogene. The CDR3 has 12 residues. The CDR3 DNA follows: TGTGCCAGTATTGACAGGACCTCCGAGCAGTACTTC. Protein sequence: CASIDRTSEQYF.

The CDR3 coding sequence is TGTGCCAGCAGCTTAGCTGGGGGGACAGGTGAAAAACTGTTTTTT. Its translation is CASSLAGGTGEKLFF. V and J are TRBV7-9 and TRBJ1-4; TRBD1 agrees at 8 bases. Losses at the gene ends were 0 bases for V and 7 bases for J; bases not matched to a gene: 4. CDR1 is SEHNR and CDR2 is FQNEAQ in the germline V gene (reference sequence). This CDR3 spans 15 amino acids.

This chain uses TRBV4-2 with TRBJ2-1; TRBD2 aligns across 8 bases. The CDR3 runs 16 residues. The germline V gene has CDR1 LGHNA and CDR2 YNFKEQ. J lost 8 bases, V lost 0 bases, and 9 bases had no gene match. CDR3 bases: TGTGCCAGCAGCCAAGACGGGAGGGCCATCGTCGATGAGCAGTTCTTC. It codes for CASSQDGRAIVDEQFF.

Only one count was recorded for this clone. V gene TRBV5-4 combines with J gene TRBJ2-3, with 12 positions matching TRBD2. Germline CDR1 and CDR2: SGHNT and YYREEE (reference sequence). V trimming: 3 bases; J trimming: 4 bases; junction bases outside the gene matches: 12. This CDR3 contains 18 residues. CDR3 in DNA: TGTGCCAGCAGCTCCCTTAGCCTAGCGGGGGGGTCATCAGATACGCAGTATTTT. Translating it yields CASSSLSLAGGSSDTQYF.

Only one count was recorded for this clone. The chain combines TRBV10-3 with TRBJ2-7, with 13 bases aligning to TRBD2. From germline, CDR1 is ENHRY and CDR2 SYGVKD. Trimming at V came to 10 bases and at J to 4 bases, leaving 7 bases not matched to a gene. The length of the CDR3 is 14 residues. In DNA form, the CDR3 reads TGTGCCACTAAAAGGACTAGCGGGAGATACGAGCAGTACTTC. This gives the protein CATKRTSGRYEQYF.

This chain links TRBV11-2 with TRBJ1-4; no clear D gene. Trimming pared 5 bases from V and 0 bases from J, leaving 10 bases between. This CDR3 has 15 amino acids. Germline CDR1 SGHAT, CDR2 FQNNGV. Written as DNA, the CDR3 is TGTGCCAGCAGCCAAGGCACCGCAACTAATGAAAAACTGTTTTTT. Its protein is CASSQGTATNEKLFF.

This clone was seen only once. V usage is TRBV5-1 and J usage is TRBJ2-3; D possibly uses TRBD1 or TRBD2 (6 bases each). Trimming shortened V by 4 bases and J by 0 bases, and 15 bases separated the two germline ends. This CDR3 is 16 amino acids long. Per the germline V gene, CDR1 is SGHRS and CDR2 is YFSETQ. CDR3 sequence (DNA): TGCGCCAGCAGCGGCCCCACAGGGACTAGCACAGATACGCAGTATTTT. Translation: CASSGPTGTSTDTQYF.

V gene TRBV5-1 combines with J gene TRBJ2-5, with 8 bases fitting TRBD1. The CDR3 is 15 amino acids. With V trimmed by 1 base and J by 4 bases, 6 bases remained unmatched. Germline CDR1 and CDR2: SGHRS and YFSETQ. The CDR3 nucleotides are TGCGCCAGCAGCTTGATTCCAGGGGGCGCAGAGACCCAGTACTTC. This gives the protein CASSLIPGGAETQYF.

The chain uses TRBV19 and TRBJ1-4; 7 positions match TRBD1. The CDR3 is made up of 18 amino acids. The germline gives CDR1 LNHDA, CDR2 SQIVND (reference sequence). V trimming: 9 bases; J trimming: 7 bases; junction bases outside the gene matches: 23. CDR3 in DNA: TGTGCCAGCGCCAATCCCAGGGGGAACATCGATGGCGGTGAAAAACTGTTTTTT. It specifies CASANPRGNIDGGEKLFF.

The chain combines TRBV23-1 with TRBJ1-1; no definite D call. TRBV23-1 is labeled an ORF, and its function is uncertain. CDR3 length: 18 residues. V was shortened by 4 bases and J by 1 base, with 22 bases between the two germline ends. Written as DNA, the CDR3 is TGCGCCAGCAGTCCCCGGGGAGGCTCTCTAAGGGCGAACACTGAAGCTTTCTTT. Translated, it gives CASSPRGGSLRANTEAFF.

This rearrangement joins TRBV27 to TRBJ1-6; D gene unclear. CDR3 size: 15 residues. Trimming took off 2 bases at V and 8 bases at J, with 13 bases between the two ends. Per germline, CDR1 MNHEY and CDR2 SMNVEV (reference sequence). The chain's CDR3 is CASSLGHPTYSPLHF. DNA of the CDR3: TGTGCCAGCAGTTTAGGGCACCCCACTTATTCACCCCTCCACTTT.

This rearrangement joins TRBV30 to TRBJ1-5, with D possibly TRBD1 on 5 matching bases. CDR3 length: 16 residues. From germline, CDR1 is GTSNPN and CDR2 SVGIG (reference sequence). V was trimmed by 0 bases and J by 2 bases, leaving 14 bases between them. CDR3 amino acids: CAWSVGTSARNQPQHF. In DNA, the CDR3 is TGTGCCTGGAGTGTTGGGACCTCGGCACGCAATCAGCCCCAGCATTTT.

The chain couples TRBV6-6 to TRBJ2-1; D uncertain. Germline CDR1 MNHNY, CDR2 SVGAGI (reference sequence). The CDR3 has 14 amino acids. V was pared by 6 bases and J by 0 bases, with 9 bases between. The CDR3 nucleotides are TGTGCCAGCAGGGACCTCTACTCCTACAATGAGCAGTTCTTC. It specifies CASRDLYSYNEQFF.

V is TRBV5-6 and J is TRBJ2-7; the match to TRBD1 covers 11 bases. CDR1 and CDR2 from the germline V gene are SGHDT and YYEEEE. The CDR3 has 15 residues. The V and J ends lost 3 bases and 1 base, in that order; junction bases with no gene match: 3. CDR3 nucleotide sequence: TGTGCCAGCAGCTCCGGGACAGGGGGATCCTACGAGCAGTACGTC. It yields the protein CASSSGTGGSYEQYV.

V and J are TRBV19 and TRBJ1-2, with 9 bases lining up with TRBD1. Trimming cost V 6 bases and J 3 bases; bases outside gene matches: 8. This CDR3 is built from 15 residues. CDR1 and CDR2 (germline): LNHDA, SQIVND (reference sequence). The CDR3 protein is CASRNPQGADYGYTF. DNA for the CDR3: TGTGCCAGTAGAAACCCACAGGGGGCGGACTATGGCTACACCTTC.

The genes are TRBV21-1 and TRBJ2-5. TRBV21-1 is described as a pseudogene. The length of the CDR3 is 15 residues. In nucleotides, the CDR3 is TGTGCCAGCAGCAAAGCAGATGACCCGGAAAAGACCCAGTACTTC. Its translation is CASSKADDPEKTQYF.

The chain carries TRBV5-1 and TRBJ2-3, with D maybe TRBD2 (7 bases). The ends were cut back, 2 bases at V and 8 bases at J, with 15 bases in the middle. Germline CDR1 SGHRS, CDR2 YFSETQ. The CDR3 contains 14 residues. The CDR3 loop reads CASSLDPAGATQYF. CDR3 nucleotide sequence: TGCGCCAGCAGCTTAGACCCGGCGGGGGCTACGCAGTATTTT.

The V gene is TRBV6-6, the J gene TRBJ2-4; 7 nucleotides match TRBD2. The junction had 8 bases not matched to a gene; V was cut back by 8 bases and J by 4 bases. This CDR3 region has 14 residues. Germline loops: CDR1 MNHNY, CDR2 SVGAGI (reference sequence). The CDR3 DNA follows: TGTGCCAGCGTAGATGGGGGGGGGAAAAACATTCAGTACTTC. It yields the protein CASVDGGGKNIQYF.

V and J are TRBV25-1 and TRBJ1-1, with no clear D. CDR3 length equals 16 residues. V was clipped by 3 bases and J by 6 bases, with 20 bases between them. Germline V gives CDR1 MGHDK, CDR2 SYGVNS. CDR3 sequence (DNA): TGTGCCAGCAGTGATTGGCCCGACGGGGTAGCGGCTGAAGCTTTCTTT. It translates to CASSDWPDGVAAEAFF.

This sequence joins TRBV2 and TRBJ2-1, with D maybe TRBD1 (5 bases). V was cut by 7 bases and J by 3 bases, with 16 bases left in between. This CDR3 comprises 15 residues. Germline values: CDR1 SNHLY, CDR2 FYNNEI. CDR3: CASTPGQNFYNEQFF. In DNA form, the CDR3 reads TGTGCCAGCACTCCAGGGCAGAATTTCTACAATGAGCAGTTCTTC.